This T cell receptor beta chain originates from a study of blood T cell repertoires in COVID-19. Germline lookup yields CDR1 MDHEN and CDR2 SYDVKM. The CDR3 covers 15 residues. The V end was cut by 1 base, the J end by 6 bases, with 15 bases between. This clone was counted a single time. Original data processing: Amplification of reference gene primers provided the estimated nucleated cell counts. Assay used: immunoSEQ multiplex PCR; TCRdb lists only in-frame clones, some missing. V and J calls plus clone size are reproduced from that table; the DNA served to infer D and trimming. In the table there are 75,000 to 90,000 clones, about 80% of which are singletons.

This rearrangement joins TRBV28 to TRBJ1-2; D gene ambiguous. Sequenced sample: peripheral blood. The source of this sequence is a woman aged 65 to 85 with acute or convalescent COVID-19. The CDR3 DNA is TGTGCCAGCAGTTTATATACTAGCCGATTAGATGGCTACACCTTC. It specifies CASSLYTSRLDGYTF.